The entry below gives a single TCR beta chain sequence along with its context. The antigen remains undetermined. The limits of the CDR3 on the DNA are not certain, so only TCRdb's listed CDR3 is given. The germline gives CDR1 SGHVS, CDR2 FQNEAQ. The CDR3 numbers 21 amino acids, ends counted. The data originate from a study of neurological immune-mediated disorders. Regarding the study as a whole: The most TCR clonal expansion was seen in HTLV-1-associated myelopathy, and the least was seen in multiple sclerosis, which fell below healthy controls. None of the CDR3 amino acid sequences of expanded clones recurred across subjects, suggesting private repertoires in all groups.

The cDNA was synthesized by means of template-switch 5'RACE, which was carried out with 10-nucleotide random UMIs. Using its own MiXCR run on the 5' RACE reads, TCRdb lists one record per CDR3 protein. The sample holds 15,000 to 20,000 distinct CDR3 sequences, 14% seen once. Sample: CD4+ T cells from blood. The sequence came from a woman aged 60-75 years with HTLV-1-associated myelopathy (HAM/TSP). The chain combines TRBV7-8 with TRBJ2-5; the table's D call, TRBD2, was not checked against the DNA. The CDR3 loop reads CASSFYICSARTSGSQETQYF.